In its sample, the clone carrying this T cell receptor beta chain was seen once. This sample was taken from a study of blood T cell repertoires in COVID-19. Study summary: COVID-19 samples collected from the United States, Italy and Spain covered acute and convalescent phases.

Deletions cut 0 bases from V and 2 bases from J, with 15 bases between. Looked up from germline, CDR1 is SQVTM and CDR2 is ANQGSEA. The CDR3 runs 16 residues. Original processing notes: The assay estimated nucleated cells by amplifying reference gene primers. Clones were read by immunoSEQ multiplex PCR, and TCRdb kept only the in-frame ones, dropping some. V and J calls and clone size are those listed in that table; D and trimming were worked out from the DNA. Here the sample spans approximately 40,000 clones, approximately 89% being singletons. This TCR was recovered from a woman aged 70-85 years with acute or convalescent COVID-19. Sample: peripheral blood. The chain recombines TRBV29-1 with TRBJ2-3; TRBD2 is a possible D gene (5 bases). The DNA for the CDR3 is TGCAGCGTTGAAGAGAGAGGCGGGTCCTACACAGATACGCAGTATTTT. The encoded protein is CSVEERGGSYTDTQYF.